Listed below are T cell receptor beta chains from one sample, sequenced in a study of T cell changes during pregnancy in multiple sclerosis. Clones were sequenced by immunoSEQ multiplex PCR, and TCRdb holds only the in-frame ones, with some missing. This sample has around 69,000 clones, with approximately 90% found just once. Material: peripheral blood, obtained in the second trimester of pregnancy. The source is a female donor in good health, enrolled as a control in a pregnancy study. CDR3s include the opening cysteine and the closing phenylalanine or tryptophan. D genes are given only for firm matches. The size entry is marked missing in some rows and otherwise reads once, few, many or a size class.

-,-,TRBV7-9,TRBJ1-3,CASSLAKWLHSSGNTIYF,TGTGCCAGCAGCTTAGCGAAATGGTTACACAGCTCTGGAAACACCATATATTTT
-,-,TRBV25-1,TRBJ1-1,CASSDGGAPNTEAFF,TGTGCCAGCAGTGATGGTGGGGCGCCCAACACTGAAGCTTTCTTT
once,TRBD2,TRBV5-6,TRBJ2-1,CASDSGGPGYNEQFF,TGTGCCAGCGATAGCGGGGGGCCCGGCTACAATGAGCAGTTCTTC
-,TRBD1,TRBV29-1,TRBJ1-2,CSVRDRGDGYTF,TGCAGCGTTAGGGACAGGGGAGATGGCTACACCTTC
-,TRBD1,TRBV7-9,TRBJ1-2,CASSLAGGEVYGYTF,TGTGCCAGCAGCTTAGCAGGGGGCGAGGTCTATGGCTACACCTTC
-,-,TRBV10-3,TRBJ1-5,CAISEGTDNQPQHF,TGTGCCATCAGTGAGGGCACAGACAATCAGCCCCAGCATTTT
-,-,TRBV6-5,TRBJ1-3,CASSYDRSGNTIYF,TGTGCCAGCAGTTACGACAGGTCTGGAAACACCATATATTTT
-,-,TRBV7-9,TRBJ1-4,CASSNQDRSNEKLFF,TGTGCCAGCAGCAACCAAGACAGGAGTAATGAAAAACTGTTTTTT
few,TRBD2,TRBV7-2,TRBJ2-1,CASSPGGGIYNEQFF,TGTGCCAGCAGCCCGGGAGGGGGGATCTACAATGAGCAGTTCTTC
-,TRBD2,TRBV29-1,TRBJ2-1,CSVGGGGFYNEQFF,TGCAGCGTTGGGGGGGGAGGGTTCTACAATGAGCAGTTCTTC
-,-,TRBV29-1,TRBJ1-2,CSVEDPRRNHGYTF,TGCAGCGTTGAAGATCCTCGCAGGAACCATGGCTACACCTTC
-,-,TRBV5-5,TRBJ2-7,CASSLDTYGSSYEQYF,TGTGCCAGCAGCTTGGATACATACGGGAGCTCCTACGAGCAGTACTTC
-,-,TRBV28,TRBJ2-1,CATGNENHNEQFF,TGTGCCACCGGGAATGAAAACCACAATGAGCAGTTCTTC
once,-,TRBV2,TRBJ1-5,CASSDNSNSGQPQHF,TGTGCCAGCAGTGATAACAGTAACTCAGGGCAGCCCCAGCATTTT
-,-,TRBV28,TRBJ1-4,CASSLSAPGEKLFF,TGTGCCAGCAGTTTAAGCGCCCCGGGTGAAAAACTGTTTTTT
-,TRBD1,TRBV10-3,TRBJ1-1,CAISDQGMGTGNTEAFF,TGTGCCATCAGTGATCAGGGTATGGGGACAGGGAACACTGAAGCTTTCTTT
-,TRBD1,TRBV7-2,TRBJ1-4,CASSDQGTGGEKLFF,TGTGCCAGCAGCGACCAAGGGACAGGAGGCGAAAAACTGTTTTTT
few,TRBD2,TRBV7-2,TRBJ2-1,CASSSSGGIRGEQFF,TGTGCCAGCAGCTCTAGCGGGGGCATTCGGGGTGAGCAGTTCTTC
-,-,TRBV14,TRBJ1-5,CASSQDLTGGLNQPQHF,TGTGCCAGCAGCCAAGATTTGACTGGAGGGCTAAATCAGCCCCAGCATTTT
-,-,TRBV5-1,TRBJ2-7,CASSPGGDYEQYF,TGCGCCAGCAGCCCCGGCGGCGACTACGAGCAGTACTTC